This T cell receptor beta chain stems from a study of tissue T cells after allogeneic stem cell transplantation. Libraries were prepared by immunoSEQ multiplex PCR; TCRdb keeps only in-frame clonotypes and omits some of them. There are approximately 7,900 clones in the sample; less than 45% occur only once, and about 2.3% lies in the top ten. Points on this clone: Here the gene names and germline are mouse. The read ends 1 residue before the CDR3 terminus; that terminus is restored from the germline J gene.

The time point here: mouse harvest day 7 after allogeneic transplant. Tail vein injection delivered 10^7 T-cell-depleted bone marrow cells and 10^6 splenic CD5+ T cells. Mice had MHC-mismatched B6 into BALB/c GVHD, sampled day 7 or 14. This CDR3 region has 15 residues. Germline CDR1 reads NNHNN; CDR2 reads SYGAGS (reference sequence). With 3 bases removed from V and 0 bases from J, the gap between germline ends came to 11 bases. The sequenced sample consisted of skin. This TCR was recovered from a female BALB/c mouse given C57BL/6 T cells with graft-versus-host disease after an allogeneic hematopoietic cell transplant. The genes are TRBV13-2 and TRBJ2-3; TRBD1 might be the D (6 bases). The CDR3 spells CASGGGTTSAETLYF. CDR3 DNA (partial): TGTGCCAGCGGTGGCGGGACAACTAGTGCAGAAACGCTGTAT.